Described below is a single TCR beta chain sequence and its context. The antigen is undetermined. This entry belongs to a study of CXCR3-negative and CXCR3-positive naive CD8 T cells. 5' RACE with UMI labels generated the TRB cDNA libraries. TCRdb reprocessed the 5' RACE reads, keeping one entry per CDR3 protein, no DNA. The table counts 120,000 to 150,000 distinct CDR3 sequences; about 0.27% lies in the top ten. Findings and limits, study-wide: Similar TRBV-TRBJ usage was seen in naive cells (both CXCR3-negative and CXCR3-positive), but memory cells differed. The study found more hydrophobic TRB CDR3s in CXCR3-positive naive cells than in CXCR3-negative naive cells.

The sequenced sample was naive CXCR3+ CD8+ T cells from blood. Documented subset: CD45RO-CCR7+CD27+CD95- naive CD8+ T cells expressing CXCR3 (TNR3+). This sequence originates from a human donor in good health. Some clones in this sample may be carry-over from other donors' samples.

CDR3 in amino acids: CASSSGTSGEFAGELFF. The chain carries TRBV5-1 and TRBJ2-2; TCRdb designates TRBD2, a call that cannot be tested without DNA. This CDR3 spans 17 amino acids. Per the germline V gene, CDR1 is SGHRS and CDR2 is YFSETQ.